A single sample is the source of the 17 T cell receptor beta chains below, sequenced in a study of cytomegalovirus exposure and HLA in healthy donors. PCR primers comprised 60 Vbeta and 13 Jbeta primers. TCRdb's copy holds only in-frame clones and misses some; the assay was immunoSEQ multiplex PCR. This table holds around 150,000 clones, about four fifths found once. The sample comprised PBMCs. Receptors were obtained from a man aged 35 to 55 in good health and CMV-seropositive.

The rearrangement uses TRBV27 and TRBJ2-3; tentative D call: TRBD1 (5 bases). Trimming removed 5 bases at V and 2 bases at J, with 14 bases between. Germline lookup yields CDR1 MNHEY and CDR2 SMNVEV (reference sequence). This CDR3 contains 15 residues. CDR3 nucleotide sequence: TGTGCCAGCAGTGCAGTAGACAGACACACAGATACGCAGTATTTT. Translating gives CASSAVDRHTDTQYF.

The chain combines TRBV9 with TRBJ1-3; D is ambiguous. Germline lookup yields CDR1 SGDLS and CDR2 YYNGEE. Trimming took 4 bases from V and 9 from J, leaving 11 bases between them. CDR3 length: 12 residues. The DNA of the CDR3 is TGTGCCAGCAGCCCGAGTGCCGGCACCATATATTTT. Protein: CASSPSAGTIYF.

DNA for the CDR3: TGTGCCAGCAGGGGGGGACGGGCGAACACTGAAGCTTTCTTT. Translating it yields CASRGGRANTEAFF. The chain carries TRBV21-1 and TRBJ1-1. TRBV21-1 is labeled a pseudogene. This CDR3 comprises 14 residues.

The J gene is TRBJ1-2, the V gene TRBV7-9, with TRBD1 as a possible D gene (5 bases). The germline V gene encodes CDR1 SEHNR and CDR2 FQNEAQ (reference sequence). Trimming pared 6 bases from V and 4 bases from J, leaving 9 bases between. The CDR3 loop spans 12 amino acids. The CDR3 loop is CASSYDSYGYTF. CDR3 nucleotides: TGTGCCAGCAGTTATGACAGCTATGGCTACACCTTC. The full variable domain, completed using reference TRBV7-9 and TRBJ1-2, is DTGVSQNPRHKITKRGQNVTFRCDPISEHNRLYWYRQTLGQGPEFLTYFQNEAQLEKSRLLSDRFSAERPKGSFSTLEIQRTEQGDSAMYLCASSYDSYGYTFGSGTRLTVV.

The V call is TRBV5-8, the J call TRBJ1-5; D gene uncertain. Trimming took 0 bases from V and 6 from J, leaving 16 bases between them. Germline V gives CDR1 SGHTS, CDR2 YDEGEE. The CDR3 spans 16 residues. CDR3 amino acids: CASSLVGGKGGQPQHF. The CDR3 nucleotides are TGTGCCAGCAGCTTGGTGGGAGGAAAAGGAGGTCAGCCCCAGCATTTT.

This CDR3 is CASSQGHQLRETQYF. The CDR3 DNA follows: TGCGCCAGCAGCCAAGGTCATCAGCTGAGGGAGACCCAGTACTTC. This sequence joins TRBV4-1 and TRBJ2-5; D not certain. The CDR3 runs 15 residues. The germline V and J ends were trimmed by 1 base and 5 bases, with 14 bases remaining between them. Germline CDR1 reads MGHRA; CDR2 reads YSYEKL.

The chain links TRBV5-1 to TRBJ1-1; D gene uncertain. Germline V gives CDR1 SGHRS, CDR2 YFSETQ. The CDR3 is made up of 14 amino acids. The V gene lost 3 bases and the J gene lost 1 base, with 10 bases spanning the gap. CDR3 loop: CASSSKTGNTEAFF. The CDR3, as DNA: TGCGCCAGCAGCTCGAAGACGGGGAACACTGAAGCTTTCTTT.

The J gene is TRBJ2-5, the V gene TRBV7-7, with 7 nucleotides matching TRBD2. The CDR3 runs 15 residues. CDR1 and CDR2 (germline): SSHAT, FNYEAQ (reference sequence). V lost 2 bases, J lost 5 bases, and 8 bases stayed unmatched. The DNA of the CDR3 is TGTGCCAGCAGCTTAACGGGGTTGGGGGGGGAGACCCAGTACTTC. As protein: CASSLTGLGGETQYF.

CDR3: CASRARERGETQYF. CDR3 DNA: TGTGCCAGTAGAGCCCGGGAACGGGGAGAGACCCAGTACTTC. The rearrangement joins TRBV19 to TRBJ2-5, with a weak D call TRBD2 (5 bases). The germline gives CDR1 LNHDA, CDR2 SQIVND (reference sequence). This CDR3 contains 14 residues. The ends were cut back, 6 bases at V and 4 bases at J, with 15 bases in the middle.

This chain joins TRBV5-1 and TRBJ2-3; 7 bases agree with TRBD1. The CDR3 totals 18 residues. Per germline, CDR1 SGHRS and CDR2 YFSETQ. V lost 0 bases and J lost 0; bases outside the gene matches: 10. Here the CDR3 reads CASSLVRRTGVSTDTQYF. CDR3 DNA: TGCGCCAGCAGCTTGGTCCGGCGGACAGGTGTGAGCACAGATACGCAGTATTTT.

The chain recombines TRBV7-3 with TRBJ1-1, with D possibly matching TRBD1 (6 bases). V was shortened by 2 bases and J by 3 bases, with 7 bases between the two germline ends. The CDR3 extends over 13 amino acids. Germline lookup yields CDR1 SGHTA and CDR2 FQGTGA. The CDR3 reads CASSLSGDTEAFF. The CDR3 nucleotides read TGTGCCAGCAGCTTATCAGGGGACACTGAAGCTTTCTTT.

This sequence joins TRBV18 and TRBJ2-7; D possibly corresponds to TRBD1 (7 bases). The CDR3 covers 15 residues. V was trimmed by 2 bases and J by 5 bases, leaving 16 bases between them. Germline-derived CDR1 and CDR2 are KGHSH and LQKENI. CDR3 amino acids: CASSPNPGGKNEQYF. The CDR3 DNA is TGTGCCAGCTCACCAAATCCAGGGGGGAAGAACGAGCAGTACTTC.

This clone came up once. This chain joins TRBV18 and TRBJ2-7, with a possible D match to TRBD1 (5 bases). CDR3 size: 13 residues. Per germline, CDR1 KGHSH and CDR2 LQKENI. V gave up 3 bases and J gave up 3 bases, with 9 bases separating them. In DNA, the CDR3 is TGTGCCAGCTCACCGCGGCAGGGCTACGAGCAGTACTTC. Translating gives CASSPRQGYEQYF.

This clone was detected once. The chain joins TRBV5-4 to TRBJ2-5; D is unclear. The CDR3 contains 13 residues. V was shortened by 1 base and J by 1 base, with 5 bases between the two germline ends. CDR1 and CDR2 from the germline V gene are SGHNT and YYREEE (reference sequence). The CDR3 spells CASSLPVQETQYF. In DNA, the CDR3 is TGTGCCAGCAGCTTGCCGGTCCAAGAGACCCAGTACTTC.

This sequence joins TRBV30 and TRBJ1-2; 7 positions match TRBD1. Looked up from germline, CDR1 is GTSNPN and CDR2 is SVGIG (reference sequence). CDR3 size: 15 residues. V was clipped by 3 bases and J by 3 bases; unmatched bases: 10. CDR3 bases: TGTGCCTGGAGGGACCGACAGGGAAGGTACTATGGCTACACCTTC. Translating gives CAWRDRQGRYYGYTF.

The rearrangement uses TRBV5-4 and TRBJ2-2, with TRBD2 matching 8 bases. This CDR3 has 15 residues. Trimming removed 4 bases from V and 5 bases from J; junction bases left unmatched: 7. The V gene's germline CDR1 is SGHNT and CDR2 YYREEE (reference sequence). The CDR3 DNA sequence: TGTGCCAGCAGCCTCACCGGGGGGGCTACCGGGGAGCTGTTTTTT. It encodes CASSLTGGATGELFF.

Only a few counts were recorded for this clone. This CDR3 reads CASSLFLRPEQFF. In DNA, the CDR3 is TGTGCCAGCAGCTTATTTTTGCGCCCTGAGCAGTTCTTC. The V call is TRBV7-2, the J call TRBJ2-1; D unresolved. The CDR3 contains 13 residues. CDR1 is SGHTA, CDR2 FQGNSA, per germline. V was cut by 2 bases and J by 9 bases, with 11 bases left in between. Full variable domain (rest looked up from reference TRBV7-2 and TRBJ2-1): GAGVSQSPSNKVTEKGKDVELRCDPISGHTALYWYRQSLGQGLEFLIYFQGNSAPDKSGLPSDRFSAERTGGSVSTLTIQRTQQEDSAVYLCASSLFLRPEQFFGPGTRLTVL.